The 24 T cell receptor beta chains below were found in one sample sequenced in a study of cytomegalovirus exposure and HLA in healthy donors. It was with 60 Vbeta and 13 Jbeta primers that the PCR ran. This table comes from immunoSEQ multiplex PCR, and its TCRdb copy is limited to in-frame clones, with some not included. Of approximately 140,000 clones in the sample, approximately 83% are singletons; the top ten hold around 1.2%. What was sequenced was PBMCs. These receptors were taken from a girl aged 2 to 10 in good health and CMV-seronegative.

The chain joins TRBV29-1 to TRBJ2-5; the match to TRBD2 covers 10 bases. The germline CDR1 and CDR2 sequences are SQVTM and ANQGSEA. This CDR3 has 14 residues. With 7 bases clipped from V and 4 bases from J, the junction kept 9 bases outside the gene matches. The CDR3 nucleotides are TGCAGCGCGAAAGTAAGCGGGAGGGGAGAGACCCAGTACTTC. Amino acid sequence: CSAKVSGRGETQYF.

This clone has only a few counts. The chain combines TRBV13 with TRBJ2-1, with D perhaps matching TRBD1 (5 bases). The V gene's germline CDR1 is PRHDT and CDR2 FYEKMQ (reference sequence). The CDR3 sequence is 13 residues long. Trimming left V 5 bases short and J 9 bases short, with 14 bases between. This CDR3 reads CASSPGLGREQFF. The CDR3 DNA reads TGTGCCAGCAGCCCTGGCCTGGGGCGTGAGCAGTTCTTC. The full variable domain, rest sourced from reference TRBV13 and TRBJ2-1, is AAGVIQSPRHLIKEKRETATLKCYPIPRHDTVYWYQQGPGQDPQFLISFYEKMQSDKGSIPDRFSAQQFSDYHSELNMSSLELGDSALYFCASSPGLGREQFFGPGTRLTVL.

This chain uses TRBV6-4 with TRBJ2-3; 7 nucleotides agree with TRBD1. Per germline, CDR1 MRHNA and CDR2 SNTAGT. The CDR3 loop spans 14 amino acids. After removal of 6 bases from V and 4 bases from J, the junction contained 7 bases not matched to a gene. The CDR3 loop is CASRERTGADTQYF. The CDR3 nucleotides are TGTGCCAGCAGAGAACGAACAGGGGCAGATACGCAGTATTTT.

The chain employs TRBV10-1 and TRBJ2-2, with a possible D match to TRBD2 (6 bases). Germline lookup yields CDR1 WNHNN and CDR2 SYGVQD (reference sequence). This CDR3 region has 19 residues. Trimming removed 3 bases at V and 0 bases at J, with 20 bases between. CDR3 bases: TGCGCCAGCAGTGATCTACCGTCGGGGGAGCCGTCGAACACCGGGGAGCTGTTTTTT. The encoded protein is CASSDLPSGEPSNTGELFF.

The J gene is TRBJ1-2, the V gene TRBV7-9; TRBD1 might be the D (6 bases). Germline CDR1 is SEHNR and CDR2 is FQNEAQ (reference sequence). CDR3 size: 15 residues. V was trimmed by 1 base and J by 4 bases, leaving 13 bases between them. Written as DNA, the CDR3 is TGTGCCAGCAGCTTAGAGAGGGGGGGCGCCTATGGCTACACCTTC. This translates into CASSLERGGAYGYTF.

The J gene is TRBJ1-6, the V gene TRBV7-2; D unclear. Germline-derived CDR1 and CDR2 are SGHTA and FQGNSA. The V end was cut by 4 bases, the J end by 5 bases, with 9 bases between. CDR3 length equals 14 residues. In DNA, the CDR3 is TGTGCCAGCAGCTATGTCTCGGATAATTCACCCCTCCACTTT. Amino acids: CASSYVSDNSPLHF.

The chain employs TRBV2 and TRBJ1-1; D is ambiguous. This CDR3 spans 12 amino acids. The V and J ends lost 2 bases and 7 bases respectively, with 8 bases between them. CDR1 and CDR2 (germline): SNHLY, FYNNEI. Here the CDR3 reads CASSETRDEAFF. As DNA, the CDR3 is TGTGCCAGCAGTGAAACCCGAGATGAAGCTTTCTTT.

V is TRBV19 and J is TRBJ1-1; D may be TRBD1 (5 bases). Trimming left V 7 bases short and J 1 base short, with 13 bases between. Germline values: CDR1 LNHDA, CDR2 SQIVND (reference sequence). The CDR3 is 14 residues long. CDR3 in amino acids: CASIPWGGNTEAFF. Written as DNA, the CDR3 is TGTGCCAGTATCCCCTGGGGGGGGAACACTGAAGCTTTCTTT.

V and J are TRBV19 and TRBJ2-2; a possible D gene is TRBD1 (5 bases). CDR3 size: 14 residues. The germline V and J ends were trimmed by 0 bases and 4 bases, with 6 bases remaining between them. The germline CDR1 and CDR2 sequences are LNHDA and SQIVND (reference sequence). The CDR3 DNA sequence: TGTGCCAGTAGTATAGAAGGGGCCACCGGGGAGCTGTTTTTT. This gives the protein CASSIEGATGELFF.

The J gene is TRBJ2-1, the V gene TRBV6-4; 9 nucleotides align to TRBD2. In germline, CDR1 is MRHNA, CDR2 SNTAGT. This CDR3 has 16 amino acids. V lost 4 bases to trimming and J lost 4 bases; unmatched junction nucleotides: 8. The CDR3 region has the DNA TGTGCCAGCAGTGTCGGGGAGCGGGGGGAGTACAATGAGCAGTTCTTC. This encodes CASSVGERGEYNEQFF.

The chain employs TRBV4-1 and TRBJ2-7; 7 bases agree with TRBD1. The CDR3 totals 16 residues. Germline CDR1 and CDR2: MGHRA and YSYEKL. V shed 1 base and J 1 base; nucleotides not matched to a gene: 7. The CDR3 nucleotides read TGCGCCAGCAGCCAAGTGATAGGGGGCGGTTCCTACGAGCAGTACTTC. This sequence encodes CASSQVIGGGSYEQYF.

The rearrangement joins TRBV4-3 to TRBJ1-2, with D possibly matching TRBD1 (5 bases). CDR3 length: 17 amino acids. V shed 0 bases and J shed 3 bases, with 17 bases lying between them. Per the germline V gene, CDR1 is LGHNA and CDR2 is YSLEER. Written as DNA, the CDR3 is TGCGCCAGCAGCCAAGAACGCGCCGCGGGGGTTGACTATGGCTACACCTTC. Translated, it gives CASSQERAAGVDYGYTF.

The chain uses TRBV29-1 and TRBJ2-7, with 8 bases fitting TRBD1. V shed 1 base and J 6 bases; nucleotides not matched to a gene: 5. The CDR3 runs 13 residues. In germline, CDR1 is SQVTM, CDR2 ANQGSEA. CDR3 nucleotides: TGCAGCGTTGAAGGCCAGGGGGCGAGCGAGCAGTACTTC. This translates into CSVEGQGASEQYF.

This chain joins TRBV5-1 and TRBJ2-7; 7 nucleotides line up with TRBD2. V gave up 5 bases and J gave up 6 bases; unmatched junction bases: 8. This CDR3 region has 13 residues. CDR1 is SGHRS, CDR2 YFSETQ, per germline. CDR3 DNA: TGCGCCAGCAGGCTAGCGGTTCAGGGCGAGCAGTACTTC. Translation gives CASRLAVQGEQYF.

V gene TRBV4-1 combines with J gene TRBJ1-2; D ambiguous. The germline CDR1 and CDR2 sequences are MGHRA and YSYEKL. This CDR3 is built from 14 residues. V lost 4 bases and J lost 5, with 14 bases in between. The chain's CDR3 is CASSPSDFDYGYTF. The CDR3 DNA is TGCGCCAGCAGCCCTTCGGACTTCGATTATGGCTACACCTTC.

CDR3 nucleotide sequence: TGTGCCAGCTCACCATGGGCAGGGGGCGTCTTGACTCAGCCCCAGCATTTT. Amino acids: CASSPWAGGVLTQPQHF. V gene TRBV18 combines with J gene TRBJ1-5, with 8 nucleotides matching TRBD1. The CDR3 totals 17 residues. CDR1 KGHSH and CDR2 LQKENI come from the germline V gene. Trimming took 2 bases from V and 6 from J; bases not matched to a gene: 12.

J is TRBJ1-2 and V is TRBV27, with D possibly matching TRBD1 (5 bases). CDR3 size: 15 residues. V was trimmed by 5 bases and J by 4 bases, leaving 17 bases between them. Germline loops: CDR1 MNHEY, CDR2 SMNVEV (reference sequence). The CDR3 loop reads CASSKTAGLAYGYTF. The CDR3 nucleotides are TGTGCCAGCAGTAAGACCGCAGGGTTGGCCTATGGCTACACCTTC.

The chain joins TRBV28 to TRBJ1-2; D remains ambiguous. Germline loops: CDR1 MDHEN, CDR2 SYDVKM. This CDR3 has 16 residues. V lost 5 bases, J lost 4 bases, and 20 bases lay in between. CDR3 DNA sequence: TGTGCCAGCAGTATCCACCCCTCCGGGGAAGGCTATGGCTACACCTTC. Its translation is CASSIHPSGEGYGYTF.

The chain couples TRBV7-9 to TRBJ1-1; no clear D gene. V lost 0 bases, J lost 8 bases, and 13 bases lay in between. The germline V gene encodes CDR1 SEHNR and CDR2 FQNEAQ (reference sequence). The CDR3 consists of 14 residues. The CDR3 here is CASSLAGARTEAFF. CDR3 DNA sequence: TGTGCCAGCAGCTTAGCGGGCGCCCGTACCGAAGCTTTCTTT.

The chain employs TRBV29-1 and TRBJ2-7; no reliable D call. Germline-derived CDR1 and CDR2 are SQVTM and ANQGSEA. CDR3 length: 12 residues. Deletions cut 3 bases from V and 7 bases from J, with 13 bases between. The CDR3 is CSVDIGTTEQYF. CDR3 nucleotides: TGCAGCGTTGATATAGGTACTACGGAGCAGTACTTC.

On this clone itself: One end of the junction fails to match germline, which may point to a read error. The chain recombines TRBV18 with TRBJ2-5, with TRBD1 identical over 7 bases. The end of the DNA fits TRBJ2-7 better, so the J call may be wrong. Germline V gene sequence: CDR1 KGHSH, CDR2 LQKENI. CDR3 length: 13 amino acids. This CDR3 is CASSPQGSYEQYF. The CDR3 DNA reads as TGTGCCAGCTCCCCACAGGGGTCCTACGAGCAGTACTTC.

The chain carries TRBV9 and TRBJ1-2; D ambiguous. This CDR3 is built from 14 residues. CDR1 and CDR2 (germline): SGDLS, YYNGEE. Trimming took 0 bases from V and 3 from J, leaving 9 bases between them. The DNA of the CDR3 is TGTGCCAGCAGCGTAGGCCGGGGTGACTATGGCTACACCTTC. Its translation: CASSVGRGDYGYTF.

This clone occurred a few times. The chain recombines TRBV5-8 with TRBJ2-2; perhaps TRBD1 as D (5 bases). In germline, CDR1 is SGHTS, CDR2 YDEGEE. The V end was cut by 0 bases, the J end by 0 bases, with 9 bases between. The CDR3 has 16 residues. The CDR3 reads CASSLVQVANTGELFF. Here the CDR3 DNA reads TGTGCCAGCAGCTTGGTACAGGTCGCGAACACCGGGGAGCTGTTTTTT.

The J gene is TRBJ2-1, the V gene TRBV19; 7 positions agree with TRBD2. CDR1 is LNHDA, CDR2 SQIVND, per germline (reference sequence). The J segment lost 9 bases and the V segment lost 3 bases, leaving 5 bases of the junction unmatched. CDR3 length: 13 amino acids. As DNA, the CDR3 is TGTGCCAGTAGTATGGGGGGGGTAACTGAGCAGTTCTTC. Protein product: CASSMGGVTEQFF.